Here is one TCR beta chain with its context. The antigen remains unidentified. The data were taken from a study of glioma-infiltrating T cells. Study-wide results and limits: Tissue and blood shared very few CDR3 sequences. Tissue-blood divergence was below expectation in non-neoplastic patients, above in gliomas.

TCR alpha and beta CDR3 regions were amplified from RNA using iRepertoire nested multiplex PCR. In TCRdb, the multiplex PCR reads were re-called with MiXCR into one record per CDR3 protein. The sample contains approximately 130,000 distinct CDR3 sequences, approximately 24% of which appear only once. The CDR3 contains 18 residues. Germline V gives CDR1 SNHLY, CDR2 FYNNEI. Unmatched junction bases numbered 14, after V lost 5 bases and J lost 4 bases. Sequenced: glioma tissue, nonneoplastic brain tissue, or PBMCs (not recorded which). The chain links TRBV2 to TRBJ1-1; 12 nucleotides align to TRBD1. This receptor was obtained from a human donor with low-grade glioma or glioblastoma, undergoing nonglioma brain surgery, or in good health (not recorded which). This CDR3 reads CASSFSGTGGAEGTEAFF. As DNA, the CDR3 is TGTGCCAGCAGTTTCTCCGGGACAGGGGGCGCGGAGGGCACTGAAGCTTTCTTT.